The TCR beta chain described here comes from a study of T cell clonality in common variable immunodeficiency. Study results and caveats: Fewer deletions and N-nucleotide insertions were reportedly seen in common variable immunodeficiency TCR beta sequences.

With regard to this clone: Its antigen is currently unknown. The read ends 3 residues before the CDR3 terminus; that terminus is restored from the germline J gene.

V dropped 3 bases and J dropped 6; count of bases not matched to a gene: 7. CDR3 size: 17 residues. CDR1 is KGHSH and CDR2 is LQKENI in the germline V gene. CVID subjects were neither ill nor on immunomodulatory or immunosuppressive medication at sampling. Data came from immunoSEQ multiplex PCR; TCRdb stores just in-frame clones and leaves some out. The sample holds thousands of clones, and no clone turns up only once. Sequences were obtained from peripheral blood mononuclear cells. This TCR was recovered from a human donor with common variable immunodeficiency. The rearrangement uses TRBV18 and TRBJ2-1; 14 nucleotides line up with TRBD2. The part of the CDR3 DNA that was read is TGTGCCAGCTCACCGCCGGGACTAGCGGGAGTAGGCAATGAG. Its protein is CASSPPGLAGVGNE. The whole CDR3 is CASSPPGLAGVGNEQFF. Looking up the rest from reference TRBV18 and TRBJ2-1 gives the full variable domain: NAGVMQNPRHLVRRRGQEARLRCSPMKGHSHVYWYRQLPEEGLKFMVYLQKENIIDESGMPKERFSAEFPKEGPSILRIQQVVRGDSAAYFCASSPPGLAGVGNEQFFGPGTRLTVL.